This TCR beta chain was documented in a study of tumour-infiltrating T cells in Burkitt lymphoma. Study as a whole: Repertoire clonality predicted overall and progression-free survival.

V was pared by 1 base and J by 4 bases, with 10 bases between. The CDR3 has 14 amino acids. The germline V gene has CDR1 MGHRA and CDR2 YSYEKL. Only in-frame clones appear in the TCRdb table, and some are missing; sequencing was by immunoSEQ multiplex PCR. The table includes 2,500 to 3,000 clones, roughly three quarters detected once. Sequenced input: tumor tissue. The rearrangement links TRBV4-1 to TRBJ1-1; D not certain. The clonotype originates from a human donor with diffuse large B-cell lymphoma. The CDR3, as DNA: TGCGCCAGCAGCCAAGGGAAGGGAATCACTGAAGCTTTCTTT. This encodes CASSQGKGITEAFF.